The 21 T cell receptor beta chains below all came from one sample that was sequenced in a study of blood T cells in healthy people across ages. Primers used in a second PCR of roughly 7 to 12 cycles were a sample-barcoded 5' primer and a J-beta primer mix. TCRdb analysed the 5' RACE reads with MiXCR anew, one entry per CDR3 protein. Here the sample spans 1.5 million to 2 million distinct CDR3 sequences, roughly 52% being singletons. Sequenced input: blood. Every receptor here comes from a woman in her forties in good health.

The chain has TRBV24-1 and TRBJ2-5, with a possible D match to TRBD1 (6 bases). The CDR3 has 13 amino acids. Trimming pared 7 bases from V and 4 bases from J, leaving 12 bases between. CDR1 and CDR2 (germline): KGHDR, SFDVKD. CDR3 in DNA: TGTGCCACCAGGGCGACAGGCGGAGAGACCCAGTACTTC. Its protein is CATRATGGETQYF.

A few counts support this clonotype. This chain joins TRBV29-1 and TRBJ2-3; the D gene is possibly TRBD2 (7 bases). The CDR3 runs to 13 residues. Trimming left V 7 bases short and J 3 bases short, with 14 bases between. Per germline, CDR1 SQVTM and CDR2 ANQGSEA. The CDR3 loop reads CSAGGSSTDTQYF. The CDR3 region has the DNA TGCAGCGCGGGGGGCTCCAGTACAGATACGCAGTATTTT.

The chain combines TRBV29-1 with TRBJ2-5; D ambiguous. The CDR3 sequence is 9 residues long. Germline V gene data show CDR1 as SQVTM and CDR2 as ANQGSEA. V was trimmed by 8 bases and J by 5 bases, leaving 6 bases between them. The CDR3 protein is CSTDETQYF. The DNA for the CDR3 is TGCAGCACTGACGAGACCCAGTACTTC.

The rearrangement uses TRBV9 and TRBJ2-3, with a tentative D call TRBD1 (5 bases). From germline, CDR1 is SGDLS and CDR2 YYNGEE. V lost 4 bases and J lost 4, with 16 bases in between. The CDR3 spans 15 residues. CDR3 sequence reads: CASSPRGFLADTQYF. The CDR3, as DNA: TGTGCCAGCAGCCCTAGGGGTTTCCTTGCAGATACGCAGTATTTT.

This clonotype was picked up a small number of times. V usage is TRBV20-1 and J usage is TRBJ2-5; 8 positions match TRBD2. The CDR3 is 15 residues long. With V trimmed by 2 bases and J by 0 bases, 5 bases remained unmatched. Germline values: CDR1 DFQATT, CDR2 SNEGSKA (reference sequence). The CDR3 DNA sequence: TGCAGTGCTAGAATGGCGGGGGGAAACCAAGAGACCCAGTACTTC. Translating gives CSARMAGGNQETQYF.

The J gene is TRBJ2-5, the V gene TRBV5-1; 11 nucleotides align to TRBD1. Losses at the gene ends were 1 base for V and 11 bases for J; bases not matched to a gene: 13. CDR3 length equals 16 residues. Germline assignment: CDR1 SGHRS and CDR2 YFSETQ. CDR3 nucleotide sequence: TGCGCCAGCAGCTTGTTGGCGGACAGGGGGCTATATGAGCAGTACTTC. Translated: CASSLLADRGLYEQYF.

The rearrangement uses TRBV20-1 and TRBJ2-1; 13 bases line up with TRBD2. This CDR3 is built from 15 residues. Germline V gives CDR1 DFQATT, CDR2 SNEGSKA (reference sequence). V shed 1 base, J shed 9 bases, and the junction held 6 bases outside the gene matches. The CDR3 coding sequence is TGCAGTGCTAGAGTCGGGACTAGCGGGGTTCGTGAGCAGTTCTTC. Protein sequence: CSARVGTSGVREQFF.

This sequence joins TRBV6-2 or TRBV6-3 and TRBJ2-3; TRBD1 or TRBD2 may be the D gene (5 bases each). The CDR3 runs to 13 residues. Looked up from germline, CDR1 is MNHEY and CDR2 is SVGEGT. V lost 5 bases to trimming and J lost 7 bases, with 13 bases between them. CDR3 bases: TGTGCCAGCAGTGGATCGGGACCTCATACGCAGTATTTT. Its protein is CASSGSGPHTQYF.

The J gene is TRBJ1-2, the V gene TRBV12-3 or TRBV12-4; D is unclear. The CDR3 is made up of 13 amino acids. The germline V and J ends were trimmed by 7 bases and 3 bases, with 12 bases remaining between them. CDR3 DNA: TGTGCCAGCACCAGGTCCGTCGACTATGGCTACACCTTC. Its translation: CASTRSVDYGYTF.

The gene calls are TRBV6-5 and TRBJ2-3; D uncertain. From germline, CDR1 is MNHEY and CDR2 SVGAGI. This CDR3 spans 13 amino acids. Between the trimmed V and J ends, which lost 3 bases and 5 bases, there was a span of 9 bases. The CDR3 loop reads CASSYPGVDTQYF. The CDR3 DNA follows: TGTGCCAGCAGTTATCCTGGGGTAGATACGCAGTATTTT.

The rearrangement links TRBV7-2 to TRBJ2-5; perhaps TRBD1 as D (8 bases). The J call is doubtful: the DNA matches TRBJ2-7 better. CDR1 is SGHTA and CDR2 is FQGNSA in the germline V gene. The CDR3 loop spans 17 amino acids. CDR3 residues: CASSRGGGDRGYYEQYF. DNA for the CDR3: TGTGCCAGCAGCCGAGGGGGGGGCGACAGGGGTTACTACGAGCAGTACTTC.

Regarding this clonotype: Since a much larger clone is just one base distant, this may be a read error. The chain combines TRBV28 with TRBJ2-7, with 7 bases that match TRBD1. The trim removed 3 bases at V and 5 bases at J, leaving 10 bases unmatched. The CDR3 sequence is 15 residues long. From germline, CDR1 is MDHEN and CDR2 SYDVKM. The CDR3 region has the DNA TGTGCCAGCAGTTTTTCCGGACAGGAATCCGACGAGCAGTACTTC. Its translation: CASSFSGQESDEQYF.

The chain joins TRBV4-2 to TRBJ1-5; TRBD1 is a possible D gene (5 bases). Between the trimmed V and J ends, which lost 2 bases and 5 bases, there was a span of 10 bases. The CDR3 runs 14 residues. The germline gives CDR1 LGHNA, CDR2 YNFKEQ. CDR3 bases: TGTGCCAGCAGCCAACTAGAGGGGTATCAGCCCCAGCATTTT. Translating gives CASSQLEGYQPQHF.

This rearrangement joins TRBV29-1 to TRBJ1-2; D remains ambiguous. The CDR3 contains 15 residues. Per the germline V gene, CDR1 is SQVTM and CDR2 is ANQGSEA. V was clipped by 4 bases and J by 0 bases, with 15 bases between them. DNA for the CDR3: TGCAGCGTTGTTGGGGAAGCTTCAGCTAACTATGGCTACACCTTC. Residues: CSVVGEASANYGYTF.

This chain uses TRBV2 with TRBJ2-3; D gene uncertain. Trimming removed 3 bases from V and 0 bases from J, with 7 bases in between. Germline V gene data show CDR1 as SNHLY and CDR2 as FYNNEI. This CDR3 is 14 amino acids long. Here the CDR3 DNA reads TGTGCCAGCAGTGATCGCCGTAGCACAGATACGCAGTATTTT. Amino acids: CASSDRRSTDTQYF.

This rearrangement joins TRBV6-5 to TRBJ1-4; unclear D gene. Trimming removed 0 bases at V and 13 bases at J, with 18 bases between. The CDR3 is 15 amino acids. The V gene's germline CDR1 is MNHEY and CDR2 SVGAGI. CDR3 residues: CASSYSAVGIGVLFF. The CDR3, as DNA: TGTGCCAGCAGTTACTCGGCCGTAGGGATCGGGGTACTGTTTTTT.

This clonotype was picked up many times. This chain uses TRBV20-1 with TRBJ2-7, with TRBD1 identical over 7 bases. J lost 3 bases, V lost 1 base, and 3 bases had no gene match. This CDR3 has 13 amino acids. The germline V gene has CDR1 DFQATT and CDR2 SNEGSKA (reference sequence). The CDR3 here is CSARGQGLYEQYF. CDR3 coding DNA: TGCAGTGCTAGAGGACAGGGCCTCTACGAGCAGTACTTC.

V gene TRBV28 combines with J gene TRBJ1-2; no clear D. Germline CDR1 and CDR2: MDHEN and SYDVKM. The CDR3 runs to 16 residues. V lost 6 bases and J lost 8, with 25 bases in between. The CDR3 protein is CASSHRKDGYIRGYTF. The CDR3 nucleotides are TGTGCCAGCAGCCACCGCAAGGACGGCTACATCAGAGGCTACACCTTC.

The V gene is TRBV11-2, the J gene TRBJ2-1, with 10 bases aligning to TRBD2. CDR1 is SGHAT and CDR2 is FQNNGV in the germline V gene. J gave up 7 bases and V 1 base, and 4 bases lay outside the gene matches. CDR3 size: 15 residues. The CDR3 spells CASSLVSGGGNEQFF. Written as DNA, the CDR3 is TGTGCCAGCAGCTTAGTGAGCGGGGGGGGTAATGAGCAGTTCTTC. The full variable domain, its missing parts supplied by reference TRBV11-2 and TRBJ2-1, is EAGVAQSPRYKIIEKRQSVAFWCNPISGHATLYWYQQILGQGPKLLIQFQNNGVVDDSQLPKDRFSAERLKGVDSTLKIQPAKLEDSAVYLCASSLVSGGGNEQFFGPGTRLTVL.

The chain carries TRBV28 and TRBJ2-3, with 10 bases that match TRBD2. Per the germline V gene, CDR1 is MDHEN and CDR2 is SYDVKM. Losses at the gene ends were 4 bases for V and 0 bases for J; bases not matched to a gene: 10. This CDR3 region has 18 residues. The CDR3 spells CASSSASSGGPSTDTQYF. Written as DNA, the CDR3 is TGTGCCAGCAGTTCGGCTTCTAGCGGGGGCCCTAGCACAGATACGCAGTATTTT.

This clonotype has just a few counts. DNA of the CDR3: TGTGCCAGCAGAACGGTTGTGGAAGCAGATACGCAGTATTTT. Protein sequence: CASRTVVEADTQYF. The rearrangement joins TRBV6-2 or TRBV6-3 to TRBJ2-3; no clear D gene. The CDR3 extends over 14 amino acids. The V gene's germline CDR1 is MNHEY and CDR2 SVGEGT. Trimming shortened V by 6 bases and J by 4 bases, and 14 bases separated the two germline ends.